Shown below are 21 T cell receptor beta chains from a single sample sequenced in a study of blood T cell repertoires in COVID-19. TCRdb's table, derived via immunoSEQ multiplex PCR, lists solely in-frame clones and lacks some. Among 190,000 or so clones, roughly four fifths were seen once, and the ten largest hold roughly 12%. Sequencing was carried out using peripheral blood. Receptors were obtained from a man aged 45-60 years who had recovered from COVID-19.

The chain links TRBV5-8 to TRBJ1-1; 11 bases align to TRBD1. The V segment lost 2 bases and the J segment 12 bases; nucleotides outside the gene matches: 6. The CDR3 spans 13 residues. CDR1 is SGHTS and CDR2 is YDEGEE in the germline V gene. The CDR3 sequence: CASSFRDRGMTFF. In DNA, the CDR3 is TGTGCCAGCAGCTTTCGGGACAGGGGGATGACTTTCTTT.

The V and J genes are TRBV6-5 and TRBJ1-5, with a weak D call TRBD1 (5 bases). The CDR3 is made up of 13 amino acids. The V end was cut by 6 bases, the J end by 4 bases, with 10 bases between. Germline lookup yields CDR1 MNHEY and CDR2 SVGAGI. CDR3 sequence reads: CASRAGDNQPQHF. Written as DNA, the CDR3 is TGTGCCAGCAGGGCGGGGGATAATCAGCCCCAGCATTTT.

The V and J genes are TRBV4-1 and TRBJ1-1, with 7 bases identical to TRBD1. This CDR3 contains 14 residues. Losses at the gene ends were 5 bases for V and 6 bases for J; bases not matched to a gene: 9. Germline lookup yields CDR1 MGHRA and CDR2 YSYEKL. CDR3 sequence reads: CASSYGQDSSEAFF. The CDR3 bases are TGCGCCAGCAGCTACGGACAGGATAGCTCTGAAGCTTTCTTT.

This clone has only one observation. The rearrangement uses TRBV2 and TRBJ1-5, with D uncertain. This CDR3 has 14 amino acids. Germline lookup yields CDR1 SNHLY and CDR2 FYNNEI. The V end was cut by 7 bases, the J end by 2 bases, with 12 bases between. In nucleotides, the CDR3 is TGTGCCAGCACCACGGGATTAGGCAATCAGCCCCAGCATTTT. Encoded protein: CASTTGLGNQPQHF.

The chain is built from TRBV5-5 and TRBJ1-6, with a tentative D call TRBD1 (6 bases). There are 16 residues in the CDR3. Germline CDR1 and CDR2: SGHKS and YYEKEE (reference sequence). The germline V and J ends were trimmed by 5 bases and 3 bases, with 15 bases remaining between them. The CDR3 nucleotides read TGTGCCAGCAGTCCGACAGGATTAGTCTATAATTCACCCCTCCACTTT. Translating it yields CASSPTGLVYNSPLHF.

The V gene is TRBV15, the J gene TRBJ1-2; weak D call: TRBD1 (5 bases). The germline CDR1 and CDR2 sequences are LNHNV and YYDKDF (reference sequence). The germline V and J ends were trimmed by 0 bases and 4 bases, with 18 bases remaining between them. CDR3 length: 17 amino acids. The CDR3 spells CATSRDRNWGGTYGYTF. The CDR3 region has the DNA TGTGCCACCAGCAGAGATCGAAACTGGGGGGGTACCTATGGCTACACCTTC.

The V gene is TRBV28, the J gene TRBJ2-7, with 10 bases identical to TRBD2. This CDR3 has 14 amino acids. CDR1 is MDHEN and CDR2 is SYDVKM in the germline V gene. V trimming: 7 bases; J trimming: 1 base; junction bases outside the gene matches: 4. CDR3 sequence reads: CASTSGRLSYEQYF. DNA of the CDR3: TGTGCCAGCACTAGCGGGAGATTATCCTACGAGCAGTACTTC.

J is TRBJ2-4 and V is TRBV7-2; tentatively, D is TRBD2 (5 bases). V lost 0 bases to trimming and J lost 1 base, with 25 bases between them. This CDR3 comprises 21 residues. Germline loops: CDR1 SGHTA, CDR2 FQGNSA. Here the CDR3 DNA reads TGTGCCAGCAGCTTAGCTCCTTCGCGGCGTACGGGAAGGAGGGCCAAAAACATTCAGTACTTC. Encoded protein: CASSLAPSRRTGRRAKNIQYF.

This clone was seen a single time. The chain is built from TRBV5-5 and TRBJ2-3; tentative D call: TRBD1 (5 bases). The CDR3 runs 15 residues. Germline V lookup: CDR1 SGHKS, CDR2 YYEKEE (reference sequence). V shed 3 bases and J shed 3 bases, with 14 bases lying between them. DNA of the CDR3: TGTGCCAGCAGCTCCTTTGGAGCAGGGACAGATACGCAGTATTTT. As protein: CASSSFGAGTDTQYF.

The CDR3 region is CASSARQDSYEQYF. As DNA, the CDR3 is TGTGCCAGCAGCGCCAGACAAGACTCCTACGAGCAGTACTTC. The chain joins TRBV7-9 to TRBJ2-7; D not certain. This CDR3 is 14 amino acids long. The germline gives CDR1 SEHNR, CDR2 FQNEAQ (reference sequence). V lost 5 bases and J lost 0, with 11 bases in between.

The chain carries TRBV7-9 and TRBJ2-2, with a weak D call TRBD1 (5 bases). Germline CDR1 is SEHNR and CDR2 is FQNEAQ (reference sequence). The CDR3 is 14 residues long. The V end lost 5 bases, the J end lost 4 bases, and 11 bases lay between the germline ends. CDR3 in amino acids: CASSPGFGTGELFF. The CDR3 nucleotides are TGTGCCAGCAGCCCAGGGTTTGGCACCGGGGAGCTGTTTTTT.

This CDR3 is CASSQMPSGTRDNEQFF. The CDR3 DNA reads as TGTGCCAGCAGCCAAATGCCGTCCGGGACTAGGGACAATGAGCAGTTCTTC. This chain links TRBV4-2 with TRBJ2-1, with TRBD2 identical over 8 bases. The CDR3 sequence is 17 residues long. With V trimmed by 2 bases and J by 5 bases, 11 bases remained unmatched. Germline V gives CDR1 LGHNA, CDR2 YNFKEQ.

The J gene is TRBJ2-1, the V gene TRBV15; D is perhaps TRBD2 (6 bases). The CDR3 extends over 16 amino acids. From germline, CDR1 is LNHNV and CDR2 YYDKDF (reference sequence). V shed 2 bases and J shed 2 bases, with 13 bases lying between them. CDR3 nucleotide sequence: TGTGCCACCAGCAGATCCTGGGGGGACCCCTACAATGAGCAGTTCTTC. Protein product: CATSRSWGDPYNEQFF.

The sample holds a few counts of this clone. This chain links TRBV7-2 with TRBJ1-5; D is unresolved. V dropped 3 bases and J dropped 7 bases, with 10 bases sitting between them. This CDR3 spans 13 amino acids. Germline V lookup: CDR1 SGHTA, CDR2 FQGNSA. The CDR3 here is CASSFGPDQPQHF. The CDR3 region has the DNA TGTGCCAGCAGCTTTGGGCCTGACCAGCCCCAGCATTTT.

The V call is TRBV9, the J call TRBJ1-4, with D uncertain. The CDR3 runs 14 residues. Per germline, CDR1 SGDLS and CDR2 YYNGEE. V lost 2 bases, J lost 8 bases, and 13 bases lay in between. The CDR3 DNA reads as TGTGCCAGCAGCGTTGCCGCGGAAGAAGAAAAACTGTTTTTT. This codes for CASSVAAEEEKLFF.

J is TRBJ1-1 and V is TRBV7-9, with TRBD1 as a possible D gene (6 bases). Germline lookup yields CDR1 SEHNR and CDR2 FQNEAQ (reference sequence). V lost 2 bases and J 5 bases, leaving 12 bases between the germline ends. There are 14 residues in the CDR3. This chain's CDR3 is CASSLTAGTTEAFF. The CDR3, as DNA: TGTGCCAGCAGCTTAACGGCAGGGACAACTGAAGCTTTCTTT.

V and J are TRBV6-4 and TRBJ2-7, with D hard to call. The germline gives CDR1 MRHNA, CDR2 SNTAGT. This CDR3 comprises 14 residues. The germline V and J ends were trimmed by 0 bases and 0 bases, with 6 bases remaining between them. DNA for the CDR3: TGTGCCAGCAGTGACTCGCCAGGCTCCTACGAGCAGTACTTC. This gives the protein CASSDSPGSYEQYF.

This sequence joins TRBV7-3 and TRBJ2-1; 11 bases line up with TRBD1. V gave up 4 bases and J gave up 9 bases; unmatched junction bases: 5. Looked up from germline, CDR1 is SGHTA and CDR2 is FQGTGA. This CDR3 comprises 14 residues. The CDR3 DNA reads as TGTGCCAGCAGCTCAGGACAGGGGGCCAGTGAGCAGTTCTTC. The encoded protein is CASSSGQGASEQFF.

Only a few counts were recorded for this clone. The chain employs TRBV20-1 and TRBJ2-7; the match to TRBD2 covers 7 bases. The CDR3 totals 15 residues. V trimming: 3 bases; J trimming: 0 bases; junction bases outside the gene matches: 8. From germline, CDR1 is DFQATT and CDR2 SNEGSKA (reference sequence). The CDR3 protein is CSASRMGGSSYEQYF. In DNA form, the CDR3 reads TGCAGTGCTAGTAGGATGGGCGGGAGCTCCTACGAGCAGTACTTC.

J is TRBJ2-3 and V is TRBV6-5, with 13 bases aligning to TRBD2. Germline V gives CDR1 MNHEY, CDR2 SVGAGI. J gave up 5 bases and V 9 bases, and 8 bases lay outside the gene matches. This CDR3 spans 15 amino acids. CDR3 in amino acids: CASYRLAGGKDTQYF. The CDR3 DNA is TGTGCCAGTTATAGACTAGCGGGAGGTAAAGATACGCAGTATTTT.

V gene TRBV29-1 combines with J gene TRBJ2-3, with TRBD2 as a possible D gene (5 bases). The germline CDR1 and CDR2 sequences are SQVTM and ANQGSEA. The CDR3 is 14 residues long. The V gene lost 3 bases and the J gene lost 4 bases, with 14 bases spanning the gap. CDR3 DNA: TGCAGCGTTGATGTACGAGGGTCACCAGATACGCAGTATTTT. Translated, it gives CSVDVRGSPDTQYF.